This T cell receptor (beta chain) was retrieved from a study of CXCR3-negative and CXCR3-positive naive CD8 T cells (dated by TCRdb to between 2018 and 2020). Background on the whole study: In total, about 135 million TRB reads were obtained, or roughly 1.5 +/- 0.3 million reads per library. Naive subsets from about 5 donors and memory cells from 3 donors were included in the TRBV-TRBJ cluster analysis. The diversity and physicochemical repertoire analyses included around 10 donors pooled from two independent experiments. General conclusions and limits of the study: TRBV-TRBJ usage was similar between naive CXCR3-negative and CXCR3-positive cells from the same donor, while memory cells showed distinct patterns. Surface CD5, linked to self-reactivity in mice, was comparable between naive subsets; TCR interaction strength was therefore also inferred from TRB CDR3 physicochemical properties. Because CXCR3 expression was partially decreased after cryopreservation, freshly isolated PBMCs were used for most assays. Both naive subsets had comparably high repertoire diversity, while memory CD8+ T cells had much lower repertoire diversity. Compared with CXCR3-negative naive cells, CXCR3-positive naive cells had TRB CDR3s with higher hydrophobicity (lower Kidera factor 4), lower energy, and higher strength and volume indices.

Each CD8+ T cell subset was flow-sorted in triplicate, with fewer than 350,000 cells per subset placed directly into RLT lysis buffer. To exclude memory contaminants, naive CD8+ T cells were stringently defined as CD45RO-CCR7+CD27+CD95-. Peripheral blood mononuclear cells were isolated from buffy coats by standard density gradient centrifugation. Naive CXCR3-negative and CXCR3-positive CD8+ T cells were flow-sorted using a FACSAria III. An RNeasy Mini Kit was used to extract total RNA from the sorted cells. Remarks on this clonotype: The antigen this receptor binds is unknown.

The germline V gene (reference sequence) yields LNHDA for CDR1 and SQIVND for CDR2. Measured from the cysteine to the phenylalanine, the CDR3 is 15 residues long. There is no recorded DNA. Sequencing was performed on a NextSeq 550. The Human TCR Profiling Kit (MiLaboratory) was used to prepare UMI-labeled 5' RACE TRB cDNA libraries. cDNA synthesis used the entire amount of extracted RNA, and PCR amplification then used the entire amount of cDNA produced. The libraries were made side by side, with each library going through the same number of PCR cycles. The authors' analysis ran thus. With a minimum of two reads required per UMI, MIGEC and MiXCR pulled out about 52,000 +/- 9,100 unique UMI-labeled TRB cDNA molecules from each library. An average of approximately 40,000 +/- 10,000 functional in-frame TRB CDR3 nucleotide clonotypes without stop codons was found per library. After downsampling to 5000 UMI-labeled TRB molecules per sample, diversity metrics such as normalized Shannon-Wiener and Chao1 were calculated in VDJtools. For the central five CDR3 residues, VDJtools calculated physicochemical properties weighted by clonotype size, namely interaction energy, strength, volume and Kidera factor 4. TCRdb reprocessed the reads into one record per CDR3 protein sequence, lacking DNA. The V and J calls were determined by TCRdb, not by the authors. The sample's records list 150,000 to 160,000 distinct CDR3 sequences. Approximately 0.51% of the sample is held by the ten biggest clonotypes.

This receptor was taken from a human donor in good health. Some clones in this sample may be carry-over from other donors' samples. This receptor chain uses TRBV19 and TRBJ1-3. The sequencing input was naive CXCR3+ CD8+ T cells from blood. In the paper's terms, the cell subset or site label means: CD45RO-CCR7+CD27+CD95- naive CD8+ T cells expressing CXCR3 (TNR3+). The encoded CDR3 is CASSINPSSGNTIYF. Joined to the reference TRBV19 and TRBJ1-3 proteins, this CDR3 gives the full variable domain: DGGITQSPKYLFRKEGQNVTLSCEQNLNHDAMYWYRQDPGQGLRLIYYSQIVNDFQKGDIAEGYSVSREKKESFPLTVTSAQKNPTAFYLCASSINPSSGNTIYFGEGSWLTVV.